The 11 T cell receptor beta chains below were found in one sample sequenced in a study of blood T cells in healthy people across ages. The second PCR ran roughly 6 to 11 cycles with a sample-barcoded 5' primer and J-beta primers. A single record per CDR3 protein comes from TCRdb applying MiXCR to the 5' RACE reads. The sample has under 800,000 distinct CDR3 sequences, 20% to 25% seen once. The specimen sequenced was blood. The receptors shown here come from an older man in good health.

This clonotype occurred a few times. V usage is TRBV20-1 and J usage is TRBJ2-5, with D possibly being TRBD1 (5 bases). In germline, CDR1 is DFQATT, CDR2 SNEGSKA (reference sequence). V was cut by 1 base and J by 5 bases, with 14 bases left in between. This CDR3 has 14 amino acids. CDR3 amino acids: CSARGQGLRETQYF. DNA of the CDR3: TGCAGTGCTAGAGGGCAGGGTCTTCGGGAGACCCAGTACTTC.

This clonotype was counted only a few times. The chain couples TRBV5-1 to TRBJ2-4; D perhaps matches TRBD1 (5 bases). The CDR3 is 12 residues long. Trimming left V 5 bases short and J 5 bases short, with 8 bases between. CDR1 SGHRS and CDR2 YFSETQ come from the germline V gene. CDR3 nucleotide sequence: TGCGCCAGCAGGGACATAGAAAACATTCAGTACTTC. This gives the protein CASRDIENIQYF.

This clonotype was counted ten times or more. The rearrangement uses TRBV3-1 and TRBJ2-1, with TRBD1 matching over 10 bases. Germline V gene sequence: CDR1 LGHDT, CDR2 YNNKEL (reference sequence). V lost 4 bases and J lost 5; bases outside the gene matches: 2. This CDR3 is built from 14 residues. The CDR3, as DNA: TGTGCCAGCAGCCGGGGGACAGGGGACAATGAGCAGTTCTTC. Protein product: CASSRGTGDNEQFF.

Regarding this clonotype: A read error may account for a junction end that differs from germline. Here the CDR3 reads CASSLLPHRTSGNYEQYF. As DNA, the CDR3 is TGTGCCAGCAGCTTATTGCCCCATAGGACTAGCGGGAACTACGAGCAGTACTTC. The chain combines TRBV28 with TRBJ2-5; 12 bases line up with TRBD2. The J call could be wrong; TRBJ2-7 is a better fit for the DNA end. Per germline, CDR1 MDHEN and CDR2 SYDVKM. CDR3 length equals 18 residues.

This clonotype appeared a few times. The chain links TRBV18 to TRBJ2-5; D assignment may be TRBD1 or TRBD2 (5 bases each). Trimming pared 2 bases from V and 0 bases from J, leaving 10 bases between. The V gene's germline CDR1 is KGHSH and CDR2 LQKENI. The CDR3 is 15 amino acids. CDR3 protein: CASSPMGTNQETQYF. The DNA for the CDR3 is TGTGCCAGCTCACCAATGGGGACCAACCAAGAGACCCAGTACTTC.

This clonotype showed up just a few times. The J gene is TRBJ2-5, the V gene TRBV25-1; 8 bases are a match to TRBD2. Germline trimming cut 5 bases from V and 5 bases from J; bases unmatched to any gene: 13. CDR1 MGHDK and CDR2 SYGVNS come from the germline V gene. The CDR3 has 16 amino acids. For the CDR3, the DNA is TGTGCCAGCAGTAACCCAGGACTAGCTGGGTTGGAGACCCAGTACTTC. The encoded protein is CASSNPGLAGLETQYF. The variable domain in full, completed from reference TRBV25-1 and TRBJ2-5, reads EADIYQTPRYLVIGTGKKITLECSQTMGHDKMYWYQQDPGMELHLIHYSYGVNSTEKGDLSSESTVSRIRTEHFPLTLESARPSHTSQYLCASSNPGLAGLETQYFGPGTRLLVL.

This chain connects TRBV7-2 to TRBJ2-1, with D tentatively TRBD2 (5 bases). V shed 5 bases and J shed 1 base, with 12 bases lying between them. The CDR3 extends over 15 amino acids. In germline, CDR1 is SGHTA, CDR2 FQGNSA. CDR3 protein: CASSGPGWSYNEQFF. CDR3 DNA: TGTGCCAGCAGCGGGCCGGGATGGTCCTACAATGAGCAGTTCTTC.

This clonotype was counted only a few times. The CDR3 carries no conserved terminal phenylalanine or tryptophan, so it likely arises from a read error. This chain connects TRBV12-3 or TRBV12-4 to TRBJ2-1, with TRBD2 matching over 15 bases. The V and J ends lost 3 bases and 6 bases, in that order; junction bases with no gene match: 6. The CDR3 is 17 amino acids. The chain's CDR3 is CASSFRTSGRGRNEQFL. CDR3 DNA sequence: TGTGCCAGCAGTTTCAGGACTAGCGGGAGGGGTCGCAATGAGCAGTTCCTC.

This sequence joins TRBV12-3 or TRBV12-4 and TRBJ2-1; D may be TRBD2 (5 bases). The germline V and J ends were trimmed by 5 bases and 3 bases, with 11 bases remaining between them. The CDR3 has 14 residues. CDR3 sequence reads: CASSPTRNYNEQFF. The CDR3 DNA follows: TGTGCCAGCAGTCCCACTAGGAACTACAATGAGCAGTTCTTC.

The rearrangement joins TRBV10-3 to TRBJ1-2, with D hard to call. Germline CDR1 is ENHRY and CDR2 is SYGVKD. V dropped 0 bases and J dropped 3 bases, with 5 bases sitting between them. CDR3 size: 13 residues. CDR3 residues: CAISESGDYGYTF. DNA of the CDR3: TGTGCCATCAGTGAGTCTGGGGACTATGGCTACACCTTC.

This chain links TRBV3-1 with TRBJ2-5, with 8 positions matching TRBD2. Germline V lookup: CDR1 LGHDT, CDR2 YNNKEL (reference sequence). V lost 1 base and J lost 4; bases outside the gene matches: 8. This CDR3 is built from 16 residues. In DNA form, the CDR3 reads TGTGCCAGCAGCCAAGGGGGACTAGGGGTAAGAGAGACCCAGTACTTC. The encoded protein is CASSQGGLGVRETQYF.